These 29 T cell receptor beta chains share one sample of origin, sequenced in a study of T cell responses to AZD1222 COVID-19 vaccine. Measured with immunoSEQ multiplex PCR; TCRdb has only the in-frame clones, and not every one. The sample has fewer than 90,000 clones, about 86% seen once. The source material was peripheral blood, sampled 28 days after the second AZD1222 dose. The receptors derive from an adult who received the AZD1222 COVID-19 vaccine.

The V and J genes are TRBV5-8 and TRBJ1-6; D remains unclear. V gave up 5 bases and J gave up 3 bases, with 6 bases separating them. Germline V gene sequence: CDR1 SGHTS, CDR2 YDEGEE. This CDR3 comprises 13 residues. CDR3 DNA sequence: TGTGCCAGCAGGAGGAACTATAATTCACCCCTCCACTTT. Translated, it gives CASRRNYNSPLHF.

CDR3 sequence reads: CASSVWQDRPQTQYF. CDR3 DNA sequence: TGTGCCAGCAGCGTATGGCAGGACCGCCCGCAGACCCAGTACTTC. The V and J genes are TRBV9 and TRBJ2-5; D gene uncertain. This CDR3 comprises 15 residues. Germline CDR1 is SGDLS and CDR2 is YYNGEE. The ends were cut back, 1 base at V and 6 bases at J, with 16 bases in the middle.

CDR3 in amino acids: CASSPRGRGNQPQHF. The CDR3 coding sequence is TGTGCCAGCAGCCCCAGGGGGCGAGGCAATCAGCCCCAGCATTTT. The rearrangement joins TRBV4-2 to TRBJ1-5; the match to TRBD1 covers 8 bases. V trimming: 4 bases; J trimming: 2 bases; junction bases outside the gene matches: 4. The CDR3 has 15 amino acids. The V gene's germline CDR1 is LGHNA and CDR2 YNFKEQ.

The rearrangement links TRBV19 to TRBJ2-1; 11 bases match TRBD2. The V gene end was trimmed by 4 bases and the J gene end by 3 bases; junction bases not matched to a gene: 5. The germline CDR1 and CDR2 sequences are LNHDA and SQIVND (reference sequence). CDR3 size: 16 residues. The DNA of the CDR3 is TGTGCCAGTAGTACGGGGACTAGCGGATTCTACAATGAGCAGTTCTTC. It encodes CASSTGTSGFYNEQFF.

The chain uses TRBV30 and TRBJ1-2; tentative D call: TRBD1 (5 bases). V lost 7 bases to trimming and J lost 8 bases, with 26 bases between them. Germline CDR1 reads GTSNPN; CDR2 reads SVGIG (reference sequence). The CDR3 extends over 15 amino acids. For the CDR3, the DNA is TGTGCCTTCCTGACGCCAGGGCTTGCCCCGGGGGGCTACACCTTC. Protein product: CAFLTPGLAPGGYTF. The variable domain in full, with the rest retrieved from reference TRBV30 and TRBJ1-2, is SQTIHQWPATLVQPVGSPLSLECTVEGTSNPNLYWYRQAAGRGLQLLFYSVGIGQISSEVPQNLSASRPQDRQFILSSKKLLLSDSGFYLCAFLTPGLAPGGYTFGSGTRLTVV.

This sequence joins TRBV28 and TRBJ2-3; 7 bases are shared with TRBD1. From germline, CDR1 is MDHEN and CDR2 SYDVKM. This CDR3 spans 14 amino acids. V dropped 6 bases and J dropped 3; count of bases not matched to a gene: 6. CDR3 nucleotide sequence: TGTGCCAGCAGCAATCGACAGGGAACAGATACGCAGTATTTT. Translated: CASSNRQGTDTQYF.

The rearrangement joins TRBV4-2 to TRBJ2-7, with D perhaps matching TRBD2 (5 bases). The CDR3 has 16 amino acids. Between the trimmed V and J ends, which lost 1 base and 7 bases, there was a span of 20 bases. Germline lookup yields CDR1 LGHNA and CDR2 YNFKEQ. CDR3 amino acids: CASSQGRSPKKEEQYF. The CDR3 bases are TGTGCCAGCAGCCAAGGGAGGAGCCCGAAAAAAGAGGAGCAGTACTTC.

V gene TRBV4-3 combines with J gene TRBJ1-2; tentative D call: TRBD1 (5 bases). Germline values: CDR1 LGHNA, CDR2 YSLEER. Trimming removed 0 bases from V and 5 bases from J, with 22 bases in between. The CDR3 runs to 18 residues. CDR3 coding DNA: TGCGCCAGCAGCCAAGATCGGGTTGGGGGAAGGGATCCATATGGCTACACCTTC. Amino acids: CASSQDRVGGRDPYGYTF.

The chain employs TRBV28 and TRBJ1-3, with 7 bases fitting TRBD1. The germline CDR1 and CDR2 sequences are MDHEN and SYDVKM. With 2 bases clipped from V and 4 bases from J, the junction kept 5 bases outside the gene matches. The CDR3 has 15 residues. The CDR3 loop is CASSLIGTEGNTIYF. CDR3 DNA sequence: TGTGCCAGCAGTTTAATTGGGACAGAAGGAAACACCATATATTTT.

CDR3 bases: TGTGCCAGCAGCGAGACAGGAGATTCACCCCTCCACTTT. Its translation: CASSETGDSPLHF. The chain carries TRBV7-9 and TRBJ1-6, with D possibly matching TRBD1 (6 bases). Germline CDR1 reads SEHNR; CDR2 reads FQNEAQ (reference sequence). The CDR3 has 13 residues. V lost 5 bases, J lost 8 bases, and 10 bases lay in between. Full variable domain (missing parts from reference TRBV7-9 and TRBJ1-6): DTGVSQNPRHKITKRGQNVTFRCDPISEHNRLYWYRQTLGQGPEFLTYFQNEAQLEKSRLLSDRFSAERPKGSFSTLEIQRTEQGDSAMYLCASSETGDSPLHFGNGTRLTVT.

This clone came up a few times. The chain couples TRBV6-5 to TRBJ1-1; possible D gene TRBD1, 5 bases. Looked up from germline, CDR1 is MNHEY and CDR2 is SVGAGI. Trimming shortened V by 4 bases and J by 2 bases, and 8 bases separated the two germline ends. This CDR3 region has 13 residues. As DNA, the CDR3 is TGTGCCAGCAGTTGGGGCATCAACACTGAAGCTTTCTTT. Amino acid sequence: CASSWGINTEAFF.

V is TRBV7-3 and J is TRBJ1-2, with D unresolved. The CDR3 totals 14 residues. The V gene lost 2 bases and the J gene lost 1 base, with 8 bases spanning the gap. Germline V gene sequence: CDR1 SGHTA, CDR2 FQGTGA. As DNA, the CDR3 is TGTGCCAGCAGCTTAGGCCCGTTTAACTATGGCTACACCTTC. The encoded protein is CASSLGPFNYGYTF. Full variable domain (rest looked up from reference TRBV7-3 and TRBJ1-2): GAGVSQTPSNKVTEKGKYVELRCDPISGHTALYWYRQSLGQGPEFLIYFQGTGAADDSGLPNDRFFAVRPEGSVSTLKIQRTERGDSAVYLCASSLGPFNYGYTFGSGTRLTVV.

The V call is TRBV19, the J call TRBJ2-3, with 14 bases that match TRBD2. V shed 7 bases, J shed 4 bases, and the junction held 4 bases outside the gene matches. CDR3 length: 15 residues. Per the germline V gene, CDR1 is LNHDA and CDR2 is SQIVND (reference sequence). CDR3 residues: CASTGTSGSADTQYF. Written as DNA, the CDR3 is TGTGCCAGTACCGGGACTAGCGGGAGTGCAGATACGCAGTATTTT.

The J gene is TRBJ1-2, the V gene TRBV19; D is uncertain. The V end was cut by 5 bases, the J end by 2 bases, with 15 bases between. Looked up from germline, CDR1 is LNHDA and CDR2 is SQIVND (reference sequence). The CDR3 length is 15 residues. In nucleotides, the CDR3 is TGTGCCAGTAGTCGAGGATGGGGTCACAACTATGGCTACACCTTC. Its translation: CASSRGWGHNYGYTF. Using reference TRBV19 and TRBJ1-2 for the parts outside the CDR3, the full variable domain is DGGITQSPKYLFRKEGQNVTLSCEQNLNHDAMYWYRQDPGQGLRLIYYSQIVNDFQKGDIAEGYSVSREKKESFPLTVTSAQKNPTAFYLCASSRGWGHNYGYTFGSGTRLTVV.

V is TRBV9 and J is TRBJ2-3; 11 bases are shared with TRBD2. Trimming took 4 bases from V and 0 from J; bases not matched to a gene: 4. The CDR3 contains 16 residues. The germline V gene encodes CDR1 SGDLS and CDR2 YYNGEE. The CDR3 is CASSPGTSGSTDTQYF. Here the CDR3 DNA reads TGTGCCAGCAGCCCTGGGACTAGCGGAAGCACAGATACGCAGTATTTT.

This clone came up a few times. CDR3 sequence reads: CASSLRGEELSYEQYF. CDR3 in DNA: TGCGCCAGCAGCTTGCGGGGCGAGGAGCTTTCCTACGAGCAGTACTTC. The genes are TRBV5-1 and TRBJ2-7, with D perhaps assigned TRBD1 or TRBD2 (5 bases each). The CDR3 runs to 16 residues. Germline loops: CDR1 SGHRS, CDR2 YFSETQ. The germline V and J ends were trimmed by 1 base and 1 base, with 15 bases remaining between them.

This sequence joins TRBV24-1 and TRBJ2-1; the D gene is possibly TRBD2 (6 bases). Germline V CDR1 and CDR2: KGHDR, SFDVKD. Trimming shortened V by 5 bases and J by 1 base, and 17 bases separated the two germline ends. The CDR3 is made up of 17 amino acids. CDR3: CATSGQGASVSYNEQFF. The CDR3, as DNA: TGTGCCACCAGTGGCCAGGGAGCTAGCGTGTCCTACAATGAGCAGTTCTTC.

The chain joins TRBV6-5 to TRBJ2-5, with D possibly TRBD2 on 5 matching bases. Trimming stripped 5 bases from V and 6 bases from J, with 16 bases between. This CDR3 spans 14 amino acids. The germline gives CDR1 MNHEY, CDR2 SVGAGI. The CDR3 coding sequence is TGTGCCAGCAGTAATTTCCGGGGTATGAAGACCCAGTACTTC. Encoded protein: CASSNFRGMKTQYF.

CDR3 protein: CASSLEGGVGSPLHF. The CDR3 region has the DNA TGTGCCAGCAGCTTAGAGGGCGGGGTGGGTTCACCCCTCCACTTT. The genes are TRBV7-2 and TRBJ1-6; unclear D gene. Germline-derived CDR1 and CDR2 are SGHTA and FQGNSA. CDR3 length: 15 amino acids. Trimming took off 1 base at V and 9 bases at J, with 13 bases between the two ends.

CDR3: CASSLDRGTEAFF. The CDR3 region has the DNA TGCGCCAGCAGCTTGGATCGGGGGACTGAAGCTTTCTTT. The genes are TRBV5-1 and TRBJ1-1; perhaps TRBD1 as D (5 bases). The CDR3 loop spans 13 amino acids. Trimming took 0 bases from V and 5 from J, leaving 8 bases between them. Germline V gene lookup returns CDR1 SGHRS and CDR2 YFSETQ.

The J gene is TRBJ1-1, the V gene TRBV10-2, with 9 bases fitting TRBD1. Looked up from germline, CDR1 is WSHSY and CDR2 is SAAADI. This CDR3 is built from 15 residues. The trim removed 7 bases at V and 3 bases at J, leaving 9 bases unmatched. The CDR3 DNA reads TGCGCCAGCATAATCACTCGGGACAGGGACACTGAAGCTTTCTTT. Translating it yields CASIITRDRDTEAFF.

V and J are TRBV5-1 and TRBJ2-3; no definite D call. The CDR3 is 15 residues long. Trimming took off 0 bases at V and 5 bases at J, with 13 bases between the two ends. Germline values: CDR1 SGHRS, CDR2 YFSETQ. The DNA for the CDR3 is TGCGCCAGCAGCTTGGGGAACCCTCCGGAAGATACGCAGTATTTT. Residues: CASSLGNPPEDTQYF.

The gene calls are TRBV2 and TRBJ2-5, with TRBD1 matching 7 bases. Germline assignment: CDR1 SNHLY and CDR2 FYNNEI. Germline trimming cut 6 bases from V and 10 bases from J; bases unmatched to any gene: 5. The length of the CDR3 is 11 residues. The CDR3 nucleotides are TGTGCCAGCAGACTGACAGGGAGCCAGTACTTC. It codes for CASRLTGSQYF.

In this sample, this clone turned up once. The chain carries TRBV9 and TRBJ2-1, with D perhaps matching TRBD2 (5 bases). V was pared by 6 bases and J by 9 bases, with 16 bases between. Looked up from germline, CDR1 is SGDLS and CDR2 is YYNGEE. CDR3 size: 13 residues. The DNA of the CDR3 is TGTGCCAGCATTCGTATCGGGAAGGTTGAGCAGTTCTTC. Translating it yields CASIRIGKVEQFF.

This chain connects TRBV5-1 to TRBJ1-6; 7 nucleotides agree with TRBD1. Germline V gene data show CDR1 as SGHRS and CDR2 as YFSETQ. With V trimmed by 6 bases and J by 7 bases, 10 bases remained unmatched. This CDR3 is built from 15 residues. The CDR3 region is CASTPGGGWNSPLHF. The DNA of the CDR3 is TGCGCCAGCACCCCAGGGGGGGGATGGAATTCACCCCTCCACTTT.

The CDR3 coding sequence is TGTGCCAGCAGCCTCCAGACAGGGTTCGAGCAGTACTTC. Translated: CASSLQTGFEQYF. This chain links TRBV3-1 (or the pseudogene TRBV3-2) with TRBJ2-7, with 7 bases aligning to TRBD1. V lost 4 bases and J lost 6; bases outside the gene matches: 6. This CDR3 is built from 13 residues. In germline, CDR1 is LGHDT, CDR2 YNNKEL (reference sequence).

CDR3 protein: CASSEWASGRQETQYF. The DNA for the CDR3 is TGCGCCAGCAGTGAGTGGGCTAGCGGGAGGCAAGAGACCCAGTACTTC. V gene TRBV10-1 combines with J gene TRBJ2-5; TRBD2 aligns across 11 bases. V lost 1 base, J lost 2 bases, and 3 bases stayed unmatched. Germline CDR1 and CDR2: WNHNN and SYGVQD (reference sequence). The CDR3 extends over 16 amino acids.

The J gene is TRBJ1-2, the V gene TRBV28, with TRBD1 identical over 8 bases. The CDR3 is 15 amino acids. V was pared by 7 bases and J by 4 bases, with 11 bases of the junction left unmatched. Germline assignment: CDR1 MDHEN and CDR2 SYDVKM. CDR3 region: CASKKSGGHIYGYTF. DNA of the CDR3: TGTGCCAGCAAGAAATCAGGGGGCCACATCTATGGCTACACCTTC.

V and J are TRBV5-1 and TRBJ1-3; 7 positions match TRBD1. Germline lookup yields CDR1 SGHRS and CDR2 YFSETQ. CDR3 length: 16 amino acids. V shed 0 bases and J 0 bases; nucleotides not matched to a gene: 3. The CDR3 reads CASSLGGTDSGNTIYF. As DNA, the CDR3 is TGCGCCAGCAGCTTGGGGGGGACAGACTCTGGAAACACCATATATTTT.